The rows below give T cell receptor beta chains drawn from one sample of a study of early T cells in non-severe SARS-CoV-2 infection. TCRdb re-analysed the 5' RACE reads in MiXCR, keeping a single row per CDR3 protein. The table has about 35,000 distinct CDR3 sequences, 5% to 7% seen once. The material sequenced was whole blood. These receptors were taken from an adult who was a healthcare worker with PCR-confirmed SARS-CoV-2 infection or an uninfected control (not recorded which). Both conserved end residues are part of each CDR3. The order of the fields is D gene, clone size, V gene, J gene, CDR3 DNA, CDR3 protein. A D gene is named only where the DNA matches it firmly. Expanded clones are given a class, and other clones once, few, many or no size at all.

>TRBD1|once|TRBV20-1|TRBJ2-3
TGCAGTGCTAGGAGGAGGGACAGGGGAAGCACAGATACGCAGTATTTT
CSARRRDRGSTDTQYF
>NA|few|TRBV7-9|TRBJ2-3
TGTGCCAGCAGCTTAGCGCACAGGAGCGGAGGTGATACGCAGTATTTT
CASSLAHRSGGDTQYF
>NA|few|TRBV2|TRBJ2-5
TGTGCCAGCAGTGAAGCCCGAGAGACCCAGTACTTC
CASSEARETQYF
>NA|few|TRBV7-2|TRBJ2-3
TGTGCCAGCAGCTCCTACACAGATACGCAGTATTTT
CASSSYTDTQYF
>NA|many|TRBV11-2|TRBJ2-1
TGTGCCAGCAGCCCAACAGGGAGCTCCTACAATGAGCAGTTCTTC
CASSPTGSSYNEQFF
>NA|many|TRBV12-3/TRBV12-4|TRBJ1-6
TGTGCCAGCAGCTTGAGCTCCTATAATTCACCCCTCCACTTT
CASSLSSYNSPLHF
>NA|few|TRBV6-1|TRBJ1-5
TGTGCCAGCACCCCCGGGGGGTTCGGGGGCAATCAGCCCCAGCATTTT
CASTPGGFGGNQPQHF
>NA|many|TRBV4-3|TRBJ2-7
TGCGCCAGCAGCCAAGTGCATAACTACGAGCAGTACTTC
CASSQVHNYEQYF
>TRBD2|few|TRBV30|TRBJ2-2
TGTGCCTGGAGAGCGGGGAGAACCGGGGAGCTGTTTTTT
CAWRAGRTGELFF
>TRBD1|many|TRBV12-3/TRBV12-4|TRBJ1-2
TGTGCCAGCAGTTTAGGACAGGGTTTTAACTATGGCTACACCTTC
CASSLGQGFNYGYTF
>TRBD1|few|TRBV11-2|TRBJ2-7
TGTGCCAGCAGCCTAGGGTCTGGGAAGGGACAGCCCATCACCTACGAGCAGTACTTC
CASSLGSGKGQPITYEQYF
>TRBD1|few|TRBV7-9|TRBJ2-1
TGTGCCAGCAGCTTAGGCGGACAGGGGGCGCAGTTCTTC
CASSLGGQGAQFF
>NA|many|TRBV11-3|TRBJ2-1
TGTGCCAGCAGCTTAGAGGCAGGAGTTTCTTACAATGAGCAGTTCTTC
CASSLEAGVSYNEQFF
>NA|many|TRBV11-2|TRBJ1-6
TGTGCCAGCAGCCCGACAGGACTAAATTCACCCCTCCACTTT
CASSPTGLNSPLHF
>NA|many|TRBV6-1|TRBJ1-3
TGTGCCAGCAGTGGGTACAGGGAGTCGACTGGAAACACCATATATTTT
CASSGYRESTGNTIYF
>NA|many|TRBV2|TRBJ2-1
TGTGCCAGCAGTGTGGGGTTCAATGAGCAGTTCTTC
CASSVGFNEQFF
>NA|many|TRBV29-1|TRBJ2-7
TGCAGCGTTCTCGGCGACTACCAGAGTGTGGAGCAGTACTTC
CSVLGDYQSVEQYF
>TRBD2|many|TRBV7-2|TRBJ2-5
TGTGCCAGCAGCGCCGATAGCGGGGTCGTACGGTACTTC
CASSADSGVVRYF
>NA|few|TRBV3-2|TRBJ2-7
TGTGCCAGCAGCCAAGGTCAGGGGAGCTCCTACGAGCAGTACTTC
CASSQGQGSSYEQYF
>NA|many|TRBV25-1|TRBJ1-6
TGTGCCAGCATAGGGGGGTCTAATTCACCCCTCCACTTT
CASIGGSNSPLHF
>TRBD1|many|TRBV6-5|TRBJ1-5
TGTGCCAGCAGGGGACAGGGATCAAGTCAGCCCCAGCATTTT
CASRGQGSSQPQHF
>TRBD1|NA|TRBV3-1|TRBJ2-7
TGTGCCAGCAGCCAACAAGGGCAGGGGGCCTACGAGCAGTACTTC
CASSQQGQGAYEQYF
>NA|NA|TRBV29-1|TRBJ2-3
TGCAGCGTTGGACTAGTTCCAGATACACAGTATTTT
CSVGLVPDTQYF
>NA|many|TRBV5-4|TRBJ2-3
TGTGCCAGCAGCTTAGGGGTGAAGGCTAGCACAGATACGCAGTATTTT
CASSLGVKASTDTQYF
>NA|many|TRBV20-1|TRBJ2-6
TGCAGTCCTTTAGGATTGGGAGCTGGGGCCAACGTCCTGACTTTC
CSPLGLGAGANVLTF
>NA|many|TRBV5-4|TRBJ2-3
TGTGCCAGCAGCTTGAACTACGGGACCACAGTAGATACGCAGTATTTT
CASSLNYGTTVDTQYF
>NA|many|TRBV20-1|TRBJ2-2
TGCAGTGCTGTGAGGGAAACCGGGGAGCTGTTTTTT
CSAVRETGELFF
>TRBD1|many|TRBV11-2|TRBJ1-1
TGTGCCAGCAGCTTGCGGGACAGCCAGACTGAAGCTTTCTTT
CASSLRDSQTEAFF
>NA|NA|TRBV7-8|TRBJ2-3
TGTGCCAGCAGCTTAGTGGCAGATACGCAGTATTTT
CASSLVADTQYF
>NA|few|TRBV7-2|TRBJ2-7
TGTGCCAGCAGCTCCTCCTCCGGGACACTCTACGAGCAGTACTTC
CASSSSSGTLYEQYF
>TRBD2|few|TRBV30|TRBJ2-1
TGTGCCTGGAGTCCGCCGGGACTAGCTTACAATGAGCAGTTCTTC
CAWSPPGLAYNEQFF
>TRBD2|many|TRBV20-1|TRBJ2-1
TGCAGTGCTAGTGCGGGGGAGTACAATGAGCAGTTCTTC
CSASAGEYNEQFF
>TRBD1|many|TRBV30|TRBJ1-6
TGTGCCTGGAGTGCGCCGGACAGGGGGGCCTATAATTCACCCCTCCACTTT
CAWSAPDRGAYNSPLHF